One and the same sample provided the 21 T cell receptor beta chains below, sequenced in a study of CD8 T cells in Susac syndrome. With random hexamers, roughly 0.5 to 1 ug RNA was reverse transcribed. TCRdb re-derived calls from the immunoSEQ multiplex PCR reads in MiXCR, one entry per CDR3 protein. The sample yields about 150,000 distinct CDR3 sequences, about 93% seen once. Sequenced: CD4+ T cells from PBMCs. The origin of the receptors is a human donor with multiple sclerosis.

V usage is TRBV5-4 and J usage is TRBJ2-5; possibly TRBD1 for D (5 bases). Trimming took off 3 bases at V and 3 bases at J, with 15 bases between the two ends. This CDR3 is built from 15 residues. Germline V lookup: CDR1 SGHNT, CDR2 YYREEE (reference sequence). The CDR3 DNA sequence: TGTGCCAGCAGCTCCCGTGGCAGGGTGGAAGAGACCCAGTACTTC. The encoded protein is CASSSRGRVEETQYF. The variable domain in full, with the rest retrieved from reference TRBV5-4 and TRBJ2-5, is ETGVTQSPTHLIKTRGQQVTLRCSSQSGHNTVSWYQQALGQGPQFIFQYYREEENGRGNFPPRFSGLQFPNYSSELNVNALELDDSALYLCASSSRGRVEETQYFGPGTRLLVL.

This clonotype was seen only a few times. The CDR3 DNA follows: TGTGCCAGCAGCTTAGGACAGTCCTATGGCTACACCTTC. Its protein product is CASSLGQSYGYTF. V is TRBV7-2 and J is TRBJ1-2; weak D call: TRBD1 (5 bases). Germline V lookup: CDR1 SGHTA, CDR2 FQGNSA. The CDR3 has 13 amino acids. The V end was cut by 1 base, the J end by 4 bases, with 7 bases between. Combining the CDR3 with reference TRBV7-2 and TRBJ1-2 gives the whole variable domain GAGVSQSPSNKVTEKGKDVELRCDPISGHTALYWYRQSLGQGLEFLIYFQGNSAPDKSGLPSDRFSAERTGGSVSTLTIQRTQQEDSAVYLCASSLGQSYGYTFGSGTRLTVV.

The V call is TRBV6-5, the J call TRBJ2-1; D gene ambiguous. The length of the CDR3 is 15 residues. The germline V gene has CDR1 MNHEY and CDR2 SVGAGI. Trimming pared 4 bases from V and 5 bases from J, leaving 15 bases between. CDR3 bases: TGTGCCAGCAGTTCTGGCGGTCCCGTGGACAATGAGCAGTTCTTC. Residues: CASSSGGPVDNEQFF.

The V gene is TRBV4-3, the J gene TRBJ2-3, with 8 bases aligning to TRBD2. Trimming took 1 base from V and 6 from J; bases not matched to a gene: 12. The germline gives CDR1 LGHNA, CDR2 YSLEER. The CDR3 is 17 amino acids. The CDR3, as DNA: TGCGCCAGCAGCCAAGGGGAGAGTACTAGCGGCATGGATACGCAGTATTTT. Its translation: CASSQGESTSGMDTQYF.

The CDR3 region is CASSPLLRSGSTEAFF. The DNA for the CDR3 is TGCGCCAGCAGCCCACTACTCCGAAGTGGAAGCACTGAAGCTTTCTTT. The chain is built from TRBV4-1 and TRBJ1-1; the D is unclear. The CDR3 spans 16 residues. The V gene's germline CDR1 is MGHRA and CDR2 YSYEKL. V was shortened by 4 bases and J by 4 bases, with 19 bases between the two germline ends.

This clonotype was observed a single time. The V gene is TRBV20-1, the J gene TRBJ2-5; TRBD2 matches 12 bases. The CDR3 spans 13 residues. The germline gives CDR1 DFQATT, CDR2 SNEGSKA (reference sequence). The trim removed 7 bases at V and 5 bases at J, leaving 5 bases unmatched. CDR3 DNA sequence: TGCAGTGTCCTAGCGGGAGGGCGGGAGACCCAGTACTTC. Protein sequence: CSVLAGGRETQYF.

The chain carries TRBV30 and TRBJ1-4; 8 positions agree with TRBD1. The CDR3 covers 13 residues. The germline CDR1 and CDR2 sequences are GTSNPN and SVGIG (reference sequence). J gave up 3 bases and V 8 bases, and 5 bases lay outside the gene matches. CDR3 nucleotides: TGTGCCAGCAACAGGGGGTCTAATGAAAAACTGTTTTTT. It yields the protein CASNRGSNEKLFF.

This sequence joins TRBV9 and TRBJ1-1; maybe TRBD1 (6 bases). V shed 4 bases and J shed 1 base, with 11 bases lying between them. This CDR3 is 14 amino acids long. Germline V CDR1 and CDR2: SGDLS, YYNGEE. The CDR3 region has the DNA TGTGCCAGCAGCCCCTCGACAGGGAACACTGAAGCTTTCTTT. It codes for CASSPSTGNTEAFF.

The gene calls are TRBV27 and TRBJ1-6; D perhaps matches TRBD1 (5 bases). The CDR3 is 14 residues long. With 0 bases removed from V and 5 bases from J, the gap between germline ends came to 5 bases. The germline CDR1 and CDR2 sequences are MNHEY and SMNVEV (reference sequence). In DNA form, the CDR3 reads TGTGCCAGCAGTTTATCAGGGGATAATTCACCCCTCCACTTT. Amino acid sequence: CASSLSGDNSPLHF.

This chain links TRBV10-3 with TRBJ1-1, with D perhaps matching TRBD1 (6 bases). Trimming took off 6 bases at V and 1 base at J, with 12 bases between the two ends. Germline lookup yields CDR1 ENHRY and CDR2 SYGVKD. The CDR3 contains 14 residues. The CDR3 here is CAIRSGHENTEAFF. Written as DNA, the CDR3 is TGTGCCATCAGATCGGGACACGAGAACACTGAAGCTTTCTTT.

V is TRBV18 and J is TRBJ2-1; 8 nucleotides match TRBD1. The V gene end was trimmed by 5 bases and the J gene end by 0 bases; junction bases not matched to a gene: 0. CDR1 KGHSH and CDR2 LQKENI come from the germline V gene. There are 14 residues in the CDR3. CDR3: CASSGQGSYNEQFF. For the CDR3, the DNA is TGTGCCAGCTCAGGACAGGGCTCCTACAATGAGCAGTTCTTC.

The rearrangement links TRBV5-1 to TRBJ2-2, with D possibly TRBD1 on 6 matching bases. V was pared by 3 bases and J by 6 bases, with 12 bases between. Germline V gene lookup returns CDR1 SGHRS and CDR2 YFSETQ. The CDR3 is 14 residues long. The CDR3 reads CASSYQGSPGELFF. CDR3 nucleotide sequence: TGCGCCAGCAGCTACCAGGGGAGCCCCGGGGAGCTGTTTTTT.

This clonotype was seen only once. The rearrangement links TRBV27 to TRBJ1-2; the match to TRBD1 covers 9 bases. The CDR3 contains 15 residues. Unmatched junction bases numbered 11, after V lost 5 bases and J lost 7 bases. From germline, CDR1 is MNHEY and CDR2 SMNVEV (reference sequence). The CDR3 bases are TGTGCCAGCAGTCCCTACACAGGGGGCGATTTTGGCTACACCTTC. It yields the protein CASSPYTGGDFGYTF.

This clonotype was observed once. The J gene is TRBJ1-6, the V gene TRBV6-1, with 9 positions matching TRBD1. Germline V lookup: CDR1 MNHNS, CDR2 SASEGT. The CDR3 loop spans 16 amino acids. V shed 2 bases, J shed 7 bases, and the junction held 6 bases outside the gene matches. The CDR3 loop reads CASSEPGQGLNSPLHF. CDR3 bases: TGTGCCAGCAGTGAACCGGGACAGGGATTGAATTCACCCCTCCACTTT.

J is TRBJ2-5 and V is TRBV20-1; possibly TRBD2 for D (5 bases). The V and J ends lost 3 bases and 5 bases respectively, with 13 bases between them. There are 13 residues in the CDR3. The germline CDR1 and CDR2 sequences are DFQATT and SNEGSKA (reference sequence). For the CDR3, the DNA is TGCAGTGCTAGCCTACCCGGCGGGGAGACCCAGTACTTC. This translates into CSASLPGGETQYF.

This chain uses TRBV3-1 with TRBJ1-3; a weak D match, TRBD1 (6 bases). V shed 4 bases and J shed 0 bases, with 19 bases lying between them. The CDR3 spans 18 residues. Germline V CDR1 and CDR2: LGHDT, YNNKEL (reference sequence). The CDR3 loop is CASSPQGPQDRSGNTIYF. The CDR3 DNA follows: TGTGCCAGCAGCCCACAGGGCCCCCAGGACCGCTCTGGAAACACCATATATTTT.

This sequence joins TRBV10-3 and TRBJ1-5; weak D call: TRBD1 (5 bases). The CDR3 spans 17 residues. CDR1 is ENHRY and CDR2 is SYGVKD in the germline V gene. V was pared by 0 bases and J by 0 bases, with 12 bases between. CDR3 coding DNA: TGTGCCATCAGTGAGTCGCTTGGGACCGCTAGCAATCAGCCCCAGCATTTT. This codes for CAISESLGTASNQPQHF.

The CDR3 spells CATSDLLAGGGETQYF. CDR3 DNA sequence: TGTGCCACCAGTGACCTCCTGGCGGGAGGAGGGGAGACCCAGTACTTC. The chain recombines TRBV24-1 with TRBJ2-5; 8 positions agree with TRBD2. J lost 5 bases, V lost 4 bases, and 11 bases had no gene match. This CDR3 has 16 residues. Germline V CDR1 and CDR2: KGHDR, SFDVKD.

The rearrangement links TRBV4-2 to TRBJ2-7, with TRBD1 matching 7 bases. CDR3 length: 14 residues. Per the germline V gene, CDR1 is LGHNA and CDR2 is YNFKEQ. V trimming: 1 base; J trimming: 2 bases; junction bases outside the gene matches: 2. The CDR3 DNA sequence: TGTGCCAGCAGCCAAGGACAGGGAACCTACGAGCAGTACTTC. Its translation is CASSQGQGTYEQYF.

V is TRBV18 and J is TRBJ2-6; 8 bases map to TRBD1. CDR1 and CDR2 from the germline V gene are KGHSH and LQKENI. Unmatched junction bases numbered 1, after V lost 1 base and J lost 2 bases. The length of the CDR3 is 16 residues. This chain's CDR3 is CASSPQQGAGANVLTF. The DNA for the CDR3 is TGTGCCAGCTCACCACAACAGGGGGCTGGGGCCAACGTCCTGACTTTC. The full variable domain, its missing parts supplied by reference TRBV18 and TRBJ2-6, is NAGVMQNPRHLVRRRGQEARLRCSPMKGHSHVYWYRQLPEEGLKFMVYLQKENIIDESGMPKERFSAEFPKEGPSILRIQQVVRGDSAAYFCASSPQQGAGANVLTFGAGSRLTVL.

The gene calls are TRBV7-2 and TRBJ1-1; D unclear. Germline CDR1 and CDR2: SGHTA and FQGNSA. The CDR3 loop spans 13 amino acids. V dropped 3 bases and J dropped 0 bases, with 5 bases sitting between them. CDR3 protein: CASSFDLNTEAFF. CDR3 DNA: TGTGCCAGCAGCTTTGACTTGAACACTGAAGCTTTCTTT.